This TCR beta chain originates from a study of blood T cell repertoires in COVID-19. Study background: Specimens from acute and convalescent COVID-19 originated in the United States, Italy and Spain.

Adults between about 18 and 95 years of age took part from 24 US areas. Donors in Cohort 3 counted as recovered after two negative PCRs, clearance, or symptom resolution. This CDR3 region has 15 residues. Losses at the gene ends were 2 bases for V and 6 bases for J; bases not matched to a gene: 6. Germline CDR1 and CDR2: WNHNN and SYGVQD (reference sequence). Original methodology: Counts of nucleated cells, estimated from reference gene primer amplification, were obtained. Measured with immunoSEQ multiplex PCR; TCRdb has only the in-frame clones, and not every one. Clone size and the V and J calls come from that table; the DNA yielded D and trimming. The repertoire consists of 300,000 to 400,000 clones, with 85% to 90% occurring once and the leading ten covering about 1.1%.

This receptor was taken from a woman aged 18-35 years who had recovered from COVID-19. The sample taken for sequencing was PBMCs or T cells enriched from blood (not recorded which). This rearrangement joins TRBV10-1 to TRBJ1-1; TRBD1 matches at 10 bases. The CDR3 reads CASSEDRGRIAEAFF. For the CDR3, the DNA is TGCGCCAGCAGTGAGGACAGGGGGCGCATCGCTGAAGCTTTCTTT.